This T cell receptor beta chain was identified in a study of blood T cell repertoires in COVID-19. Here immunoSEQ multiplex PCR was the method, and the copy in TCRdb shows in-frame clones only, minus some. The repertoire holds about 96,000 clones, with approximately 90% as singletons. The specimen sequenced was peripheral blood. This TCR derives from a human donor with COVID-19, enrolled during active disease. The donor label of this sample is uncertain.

As DNA, the CDR3 is TGTGCCAGCTCCAGCCCGGGAGAAGCTTTCTTT. It translates to CASSSPGEAFF. This chain connects TRBV3-1 (or the pseudogene TRBV3-2) to TRBJ1-1, with D unclear. Between the trimmed V and J ends, which lost 8 bases and 8 bases, there was a span of 12 bases. CDR3 length equals 11 residues. Germline V CDR1 and CDR2: LGHDT, YNNKEL (reference sequence).